One and the same sample provided the 27 T cell receptor beta chains below, sequenced in a study of tumor-infiltrating lymphocytes in primary liver carcinoma (dated 2017 in TCRdb). Without any cell sorting, total RNA and DNA were extracted together from around 18-30 mg of bulk tissue using the AllPrep DNA/RNA mini kit. Sequencing was performed on an Illumina HiSeq 2500. Using a constant-region primer and ProtoScript II reverse transcriptase, TCRbeta-specific cDNA was reverse-transcribed from 500 ng total RNA. TCRbeta libraries were built with three nested multiplex PCR rounds, a slightly modified ARM-PCR procedure. Each of the first two PCR rounds ran for about 10 cycles and used multiplex TRBV1-TRBV30 forward primers together with a Cbeta reverse primer. TCRdb trimmed public reads at Q25 via fastp, called clones via MiXCR and kept in-frame beta chains. Entries are consolidated by CDR3 protein sequence, retaining the most common genes and DNA. A total of tens of thousands of distinct CDR3 sequences appear in this sample, about three quarters of them only once. The biggest ten clones account for around 44% of the sample.

The material sequenced was liver tumor tissue from sampling region 4. Taken with the paper, the label for cell subset or site translates to: tumor region T4, right-lateral pole. The receptors shown here come from a man aged 35 to 55 with primary liver carcinoma and hepatitis B virus infection.

Notes on this clonotype: Being one base from a much bigger clone, this may be a read error. The chain joins TRBV11-2 to TRBJ2-3; 7 bases agree with TRBD2. From germline, CDR1 is SGHAT and CDR2 FQNNGV. The CDR3 sequence is 11 residues long. Trimming at V came to 5 bases and at J to 9 bases, leaving 2 bases not matched to a gene. The CDR3 sequence: CASSMGGTQYF. In DNA form, the CDR3 reads TGTGCCAGCAGCATGGGAGGGACGCAGTATTTT. The full variable domain, with the rest looked up from reference TRBV11-2 and TRBJ2-3, is EAGVAQSPRYKIIEKRQSVAFWCNPISGHATLYWYQQILGQGPKLLIQFQNNGVVDDSQLPKDRFSAERLKGVDSTLKIQPAKLEDSAVYLCASSMGGTQYFGPGTRLTVL.

About this clonotype itself: At one of its ends the junction is not consistent with the germline gene, which may arise from a read error. For the CDR3, the DNA is TGTGCTAGCAGCCCCAAGGGGGGAAGCAGCTATGGCTTCACCTTC. It specifies CASSPKGGSSYGFTF. The chain couples TRBV4-2 to TRBJ1-2; D is possibly TRBD1 (6 bases). Per germline, CDR1 LGHNA and CDR2 YNFKEQ. CDR3 size: 15 residues.

This clonotype is a singleton in its sample. An end of the junction differs from the germline gene, which may be a read error. The rearrangement joins TRBV10-3 to TRBJ2-2; 8 bases map to TRBD1. Per the germline V gene, CDR1 is ENHRY and CDR2 is SYGVKD. The CDR3 covers 14 residues. CDR3 sequence (DNA): TGTGCCTTCAGGGGGCTGGACGACACCGGGGAGCTGTTTTTT. Its protein product is CAFRGLDDTGELFF.

With respect to this clonotype: Because it lacks the conserved phenylalanine or tryptophan at the end, this CDR3 is likely a read error. This sequence joins TRBV12-3 or TRBV12-4 and TRBJ1-2, with 11 nucleotides matching TRBD1. V trimming: 7 bases; J trimming: 5 bases; junction bases outside the gene matches: 9. There are 15 residues in the CDR3. Written as DNA, the CDR3 is TGTGCCAGCAACCTCGGACAGGGGGCAAATTATGGCTACACCCTC. It codes for CASNLGQGANYGYTL.

The chain employs TRBV5-1 and TRBJ2-3, with 7 positions matching TRBD1. The CDR3 consists of 14 residues. J gave up 3 bases and V 5 bases, and 6 bases lay outside the gene matches. From germline, CDR1 is SGHRS and CDR2 YFSETQ. CDR3 in DNA: TGCGCCAGCAGTTTGAGACAGGGTACAGATACGCAGTATTTT. Amino acids: CASSLRQGTDTQYF.

In the case of this clonotype: This may arise from a read error, as a much more abundant clone is one base away. This chain joins TRBV5-1 and TRBJ2-1; D remains ambiguous. The end of the DNA is better explained by TRBJ2-7, so the J call may be wrong. The CDR3 has 14 amino acids. CDR1 is SGHRS, CDR2 YFSETQ, per germline. The chain's CDR3 is CASSLSGGYNEQYF. DNA of the CDR3: TGCGCCAGCAGCTTAAGTGGCGGATACAATGAGCAGTACTTC.

About this clonotype: The missing conserved phenylalanine or tryptophan at the end of this CDR3 makes a read error likely. The gene calls are TRBV14 and TRBJ1-2; D possibly corresponds to TRBD1 (5 bases). With 4 bases removed from V and 3 bases from J, the gap between germline ends came to 15 bases. This CDR3 region has 15 residues. The germline gives CDR1 SGHDN, CDR2 FVKESK. This CDR3 reads CASSPGVGDYYGYTV. The CDR3 DNA is TGTGCCAGCAGCCCCGGTGTAGGGGACTACTATGGCTACACCGTC.

This clonotype is medium-sized (0.01 to 0.1%) in the sample. The chain uses TRBV6-2 or TRBV6-3 and TRBJ2-4; D is unclear. Germline assignment: CDR1 MNHEY and CDR2 SVGEGT. The CDR3 spans 14 residues. V dropped 4 bases and J dropped 0 bases, with 7 bases sitting between them. CDR3 sequence reads: CASSLELAKNIQYF. DNA of the CDR3: TGTGCCAGCAGTTTGGAACTAGCCAAAAACATTCAGTACTTC.

This chain links TRBV6-5 with TRBJ2-3; 11 nucleotides align to TRBD1. With 4 bases clipped from V and 5 bases from J, the junction kept 11 bases outside the gene matches. Germline V gives CDR1 MNHEY, CDR2 SVGAGI. The CDR3 is made up of 17 amino acids. For the CDR3, the DNA is TGTGCCAGCAGTTCCGAGACCTCGGGACAGGGGGGAGATACGCAGTATTTT. Its protein is CASSSETSGQGGDTQYF.

The chain couples TRBV6-1 to TRBJ2-7; 10 positions agree with TRBD1. The V and J ends lost 2 bases and 4 bases, in that order; junction bases with no gene match: 5. This CDR3 is built from 15 residues. From germline, CDR1 is MNHNS and CDR2 SASEGT. DNA of the CDR3: TGTGCCAGCAGTGAAATGGGACAGGGGATGTACGAGCAGTACTTC. Protein sequence: CASSEMGQGMYEQYF.

With respect to this clonotype: No conserved phenylalanine or tryptophan ends this CDR3, so it is likely a read error. Because the CDR3's place on the DNA is in doubt, the DNA is left out and the CDR3 is given as listed by TCRdb. This chain links TRBV11-1 with TRBJ2-2. Including both end residues, the CDR3 is 15 amino acids long. Germline lookup yields CDR1 SGHAT and CDR2 FQDESV (reference sequence). CDR3 sequence reads: CASSYKGPFSGEQFI.

A word on this clonotype: In this CDR3 the conserved last residue, phenylalanine or tryptophan, is missing, so a read error is likely. The chain carries TRBV11-2 and TRBJ2-1, with 10 bases fitting TRBD2. Trimming at V came to 9 bases and at J to 9 bases, leaving 14 bases not matched to a gene. Germline CDR1 reads SGHAT; CDR2 reads FQNNGV. The CDR3 runs to 15 residues. The CDR3: CASSPEREGLGEQFY. DNA for the CDR3: TGTGCCAGTAGCCCCGAGCGGGAGGGATTGGGTGAGCAGTTCTAC.

In this sample, this clonotype turned up many times. V and J are TRBV14 and TRBJ2-3; TRBD2 matches at 9 bases. The CDR3 covers 17 residues. Per germline, CDR1 SGHDN and CDR2 FVKESK. With 2 bases clipped from V and 5 bases from J, the junction kept 11 bases outside the gene matches. The CDR3 sequence is CASSQSVSGRLKDTQYF. The CDR3 bases are TGTGCCAGCAGCCAATCGGTTAGCGGGAGACTGAAAGATACGCAGTATTTT.

This clonotype was counted at least ten times. V gene TRBV4-3 combines with J gene TRBJ2-3; D unresolved. Trimming removed 4 bases from V and 1 base from J, with 9 bases in between. Germline V gene data show CDR1 as LGHNA and CDR2 as YSLEER. This CDR3 has 14 amino acids. DNA for the CDR3: TGCGCCAGCAGCCCGTCTAGGGGCACAGATACGCAGTATTTT. This encodes CASSPSRGTDTQYF.

Turning to this clonotype: This may be a read error: a much more frequent sequence differs by one nucleotide. The J gene is TRBJ1-1, the V gene TRBV5-1; 7 bases are a match to TRBD1. V trimming: 4 bases; J trimming: 4 bases; junction bases outside the gene matches: 10. The CDR3 covers 15 residues. From germline, CDR1 is SGHRS and CDR2 YFSETQ. The CDR3 spells CASSVRQGVATEAFF. In DNA, the CDR3 is TGCGCCAGCAGCGTCCGACAGGGCGTGGCCACTGAAGCTTTCTTT.

Comments on this clonotype: Its ends do not fully match the called genes, so a read error is possible. V usage is TRBV12-3 or TRBV12-4 and J usage is TRBJ1-5, with 7 bases identical to TRBD1. The CDR3 runs 14 residues. CDR3 protein: CGSSLTGDGQPQHF. CDR3 sequence (DNA): TGTGGCAGCAGTTTAACAGGGGACGGTCAGCCCCAGCATTTC.

This clonotype is categorized as medium-sized. J is TRBJ1-1 and V is TRBV6-5; the D is unclear. The CDR3 runs to 14 residues. V shed 5 bases and J shed 2 bases, with 12 bases lying between them. Germline CDR1 reads MNHEY; CDR2 reads SVGAGI. The CDR3 DNA reads as TGTGCCAGCAGTACTCCAAGGTTTAACACTGAAGCTTTCTTT. This sequence encodes CASSTPRFNTEAFF.

This clonotype has a count of ten or more. The rearrangement joins TRBV6-5 to TRBJ2-6; tentatively, D is TRBD1 (5 bases). This CDR3 is built from 15 residues. Per germline, CDR1 MNHEY and CDR2 SVGAGI. V was trimmed by 5 bases and J by 2 bases, leaving 10 bases between them. The CDR3 reads CASSQRGPGANVLTF. CDR3 bases: TGTGCCAGCAGTCAAAGGGGCCCTGGGGCCAACGTCCTGACTTTC.

This clonotype was counted only a few times. This could be a read error, since a much larger clone is one nucleotide away. The CDR3, as DNA: TGCGCCAGCAGCTTAGGCTACGGGACCACAGGTACGCAGTATTTT. It encodes CASSLGYGTTGTQYF. This chain connects TRBV5-1 to TRBJ2-3; D assignment may be TRBD1 or TRBD2 (5 bases each). Germline lookup yields CDR1 SGHRS and CDR2 YFSETQ. CDR3 size: 15 residues.

This clonotype was observed once. A junction boundary mismatches the germline segment, possibly from a read error. J is TRBJ2-7 and V is TRBV11-3, with D perhaps TRBD1 (6 bases). The CDR3 has 15 residues. Germline-derived CDR1 and CDR2 are SGHNT and YENEEA. CDR3 coding DNA: TGTGCCAGCGGCTTAGGGTTCGGACAGTTCTACGGGCAATACTTC. Residues: CASGLGFGQFYGQYF.

For this clonotype: An end of the junction differs from the germline gene, which may be a read error. The chain uses TRBV6-2 or TRBV6-3 and TRBJ1-5; no clear D. The CDR3 runs to 14 residues. Germline loops: CDR1 MNHEY, CDR2 SVGEGT. The CDR3 here is CVSSYSVGRQPQHF. CDR3 coding DNA: TGTGTCAGCAGTTACTCGGTAGGAAGACAGCCCCAGCATTTT.

A note on this clonotype: The conserved phenylalanine or tryptophan normally closing the CDR3 is absent here, so this likely arose from a read error. This rearrangement joins TRBV6-1 to TRBJ1-6; D is unresolved. V gave up 6 bases and J gave up 8 bases, with 20 bases separating them. CDR1 MNHNS and CDR2 SASEGT come from the germline V gene. The CDR3 is 16 amino acids. CDR3 in amino acids: CASSKEALQAYSPLHS. The CDR3 DNA reads as TGTGCCAGCAGCAAGGAGGCACTGCAGGCCTATTCACCCCTCCACTCT.

Note on this clonotype: A read error may be the cause here, since a much bigger clone is one base away. J is TRBJ1-3 and V is TRBV5-6; D perhaps matches TRBD1 (6 bases). V was trimmed by 0 bases and J by 3 bases, leaving 13 bases between them. CDR1 and CDR2 from the germline V gene are SGHDT and YYEEEE. The CDR3 has 16 amino acids. The CDR3 bases are TGTGCCAGCAGCTTGGGGGCAGGGGCTATTGGAAACACCATATATTTT. Residues: CASSLGAGAIGNTIYF. The full variable domain, in which reference TRBV5-6 and TRBJ1-3 provide the parts outside the CDR3, is DAGVTQSPTHLIKTRGQQVTLRCSPKSGHDTVSWYQQALGQGPQFIFQYYEEEERQRGNFPDRFSGHQFPNYSSELNVNALLLGDSALYLCASSLGAGAIGNTIYFGEGSWLTVV.

This clonotype was counted a few times. This chain uses TRBV6-5 with TRBJ2-7, with a tentative D call TRBD1 (5 bases). The CDR3 extends over 12 amino acids. Germline V gene sequence: CDR1 MNHEY, CDR2 SVGAGI. V dropped 4 bases and J dropped 5 bases, with 9 bases sitting between them. CDR3 nucleotides: TGTGCCAGCAGTTCCTCAGGGCACGAGCAGTACTTC. Translating it yields CASSSSGHEQYF.

Points on this clonotype: The germline gene is not matched at one end of the junction; a read error may be the cause. This chain's CDR3 is CNVGTSAANTGELFF. CDR3 DNA sequence: TGCAACGTTGGGACTAGTGCGGCGAACACCGGGGAGCTGTTCTTT. The chain uses TRBV29-1 and TRBJ2-2, with 8 bases lining up with TRBD2. CDR3 length: 15 amino acids. Germline V lookup: CDR1 SQVTM, CDR2 ANQGSEA.

In regard to this clonotype: A much larger clone is a single base away; this may be a read error. The rearrangement uses TRBV11-3 and TRBJ2-2; 7 nucleotides agree with TRBD1. Germline V gene sequence: CDR1 SGHNT, CDR2 YENEEA. This CDR3 has 15 residues. V lost 9 bases, J lost 1 base, and 8 bases stayed unmatched. The CDR3 spells CARSTRTGNTGELFF. CDR3 sequence (DNA): TGTGCCAGAAGCACCCGGACAGGGAACACCGGGGAGCTGTTTTTT.

This clonotype was detected only once. The chain has TRBV12-3 or TRBV12-4 and TRBJ2-5; D is possibly TRBD1 or TRBD2 (5 bases each). V lost 0 bases and J 4 bases, leaving 6 bases between the germline ends. The CDR3 is 13 amino acids. CDR3 protein: CASSLAGTETQYF. CDR3 bases: TGTGCCAGCAGTTTAGCGGGGACAGAGACCCAGTACTTC.